Given below is one TCR beta chain in context. The entry originates in a study of shared clonotypes between healthy human individuals. Germline V lookup: CDR1 DFQATT, CDR2 SNEGSKA (reference sequence). Trimming removed 0 bases from V and 15 bases from J; junction bases left unmatched: 5. The CDR3 is made up of 11 amino acids. The deep-level immunoSEQ assay was used. Method: immunoSEQ multiplex PCR; TCRdb's copy keeps in-frame clones and lacks some. The sample consists of millions of clones, over 90% of them appearing once. The chain joins TRBV20-1 to TRBJ2-1; 7 bases are a match to TRBD2. The sequence was obtained from a man younger than 35 in good health. Some clones in this sample may be carry-over from other donors' samples. What was sequenced was naive CD4+ T cells from PBMCs. Subset of the sample: CD45RA+ positively selected. This CDR3 reads CSAREASGLFF. CDR3 nucleotides: TGCAGTGCTAGAGAAGCTAGCGGACTGTTCTTC.